This T cell receptor beta chain was profiled in a study of OX40 agonist ivuxolimab in advanced cancers. Whole-study context: Every patient in dose escalation had hepatocellular carcinoma, melanoma, renal cell or head and neck cancer. Among those treated, three patients had partial responses, one with hepatocellular carcinoma and two with cutaneous melanoma.

The data were produced by immunoSEQ multiplex PCR, yet TCRdb's version contains in-frame clones alone and is incomplete. This sample carries tens of thousands of clones, about 86% of them seen once, and the ten largest clones take around 2.1%. The input for sequencing was CD4+ or CD8+ T cells sorted from blood, taken in a trial of the OX40 agonist ivuxolimab. The origin of this receptor is an adult with an advanced solid tumor such as melanoma, head and neck, liver or kidney cancer.

CDR3 nucleotides: TGTGCCAGCCCCCGACTAGCGGAAAACAATGAGCAGTTCTTC. Translating it yields CASPRLAENNEQFF. The V call is TRBV7-9, the J call TRBJ2-1; 9 bases line up with TRBD2. Germline loops: CDR1 SEHNR, CDR2 FQNEAQ (reference sequence). Trimming took 8 bases from V and 5 from J; bases not matched to a gene: 7. The CDR3 is made up of 14 amino acids.